This TCR beta chain was profiled in a study of cytomegalovirus exposure and HLA in healthy donors. Study-wide results and caveats: CMV antigen specificity of a few CMV-associated chains was confirmed in vitro.

About this clone itself: What it binds is unknown.

CDR1 is LNHDA, CDR2 SQIVND, per germline (reference sequence). The CDR3 totals 14 residues. V was pared by 8 bases and J by 6 bases, with 16 bases between. Use of 60 Vbeta and 13 Jbeta primers characterized the PCR. Some clones are missing from TCRdb's copy, which holds only in-frame ones; the method was immunoSEQ multiplex PCR. The sample carries about 110,000 clones, about 70% recorded once. This chain connects TRBV19 to TRBJ1-4; weak D call: TRBD1 (5 bases). The sequenced material came from PBMCs. This clonotype was obtained from a female donor in good health and CMV-seronegative. Written as DNA, the CDR3 is TGTGCCAGTGGAATAAGGGGAGGGGATGAAAAACTGTTTTTT. Translation: CASGIRGGDEKLFF. Filled out from reference TRBV19 and TRBJ1-4, the complete variable domain reads DGGITQSPKYLFRKEGQNVTLSCEQNLNHDAMYWYRQDPGQGLRLIYYSQIVNDFQKGDIAEGYSVSREKKESFPLTVTSAQKNPTAFYLCASGIRGGDEKLFFGSGTQLSVL.